Below are 30 T cell receptor beta chains sequenced from a single sample in a study of T cells in Graves' hyperthyroidism and ophthalmopathy. The investigators amplified TCR beta CDR3 regions from RNA transcripts. TCR CDR3 regions were first amplified by RT-PCR with HTBI primers. TCRdb recomputed calls from the multiplex PCR reads with MiXCR, one row per CDR3 protein. The table shows 380,000 or so distinct CDR3 sequences, with approximately 13% occurring only once. The sample was blood. Source of these receptors: a man younger than 40 with Graves' hyperthyroidism that later progressed to Graves' ophthalmopathy.

The CDR3 is CSADRDRFYGYTF. The CDR3 DNA is TGCAGTGCAGACCGGGACAGATTCTATGGCTACACCTTC. The chain links TRBV20-1 to TRBJ1-2; 7 bases match TRBD1. This CDR3 region has 13 residues. The J segment lost 4 bases and the V segment lost 6 bases, leaving 8 bases of the junction unmatched. Germline V lookup: CDR1 DFQATT, CDR2 SNEGSKA (reference sequence).

For this clonotype: Compared with germline, one end of the junction differs, possibly owing to a read error. The chain recombines TRBV10-3 with TRBJ1-5; D might be TRBD1 (6 bases). This CDR3 is 15 amino acids long. Germline V gene data show CDR1 as ENHRY and CDR2 as SYGVKD. DNA of the CDR3: TGTGCCATCAATGAGTCGCAGGGGACTAATCAGCCCCAGCATTTT. It codes for CAINESQGTNQPQHF.

This clonotype was picked up one time. A much more abundant neighbour one base away suggests this may be a read error. This sequence joins TRBV15 and TRBJ2-7; 11 bases align to TRBD1. With V trimmed by 8 bases and J by 8 bases, 11 bases remained unmatched. Germline V lookup: CDR1 LNHNV, CDR2 YYDKDF (reference sequence). This CDR3 is 14 amino acids long. The CDR3 protein is CATSSDRGLYKQYF. In DNA form, the CDR3 reads TGTGCCACCTCATCGGACAGGGGGCTGTACAAGCAGTACTTC. Full variable domain (outside the CDR3, taken from reference TRBV15 and TRBJ2-7): DAMVIQNPRYQVTQFGKPVTLSCSQTLNHNVMYWYQQKSSQAPKLLFHYYDKDFNNEADTPDNFQSRRPNTSFCFLDIRSPGLGDTAMYLCATSSDRGLYKQYFGPGTRLTVT.

The J gene is TRBJ2-7, the V gene TRBV9; D may be TRBD1 (7 bases). Germline V gene sequence: CDR1 SGDLS, CDR2 YYNGEE. V was trimmed by 3 bases and J by 6 bases, leaving 13 bases between them. The CDR3 has 13 residues. Here the CDR3 reads CASSDDQGGEQYF. The CDR3 region has the DNA TGTGCCAGCAGCGACGACCAGGGGGGCGAGCAGTACTTC.

The chain couples TRBV11-3 to TRBJ2-1; tentative D call: TRBD1 (6 bases). CDR3 length: 17 amino acids. V shed 1 base and J shed 2 bases, with 15 bases lying between them. The germline gives CDR1 SGHNT, CDR2 YENEEA. CDR3 amino acids: CASSLGPGHTTYNEQFF. Written as DNA, the CDR3 is TGTGCCAGCAGCTTAGGGCCGGGACATACGACCTACAATGAGCAGTTCTTC.

This clonotype appeared many times. This chain joins TRBV28 and TRBJ2-4, with D tentatively TRBD1 (6 bases). There are 18 residues in the CDR3. Germline lookup yields CDR1 MDHEN and CDR2 SYDVKM. Between the trimmed V and J ends, which lost 4 bases and 0 bases, there was a span of 19 bases. In nucleotides, the CDR3 is TGTGCCAGCAGTTCCTTCTCCGGACAGCCTCTAGCCAAAAACATTCAGTACTTC. As protein: CASSSFSGQPLAKNIQYF.

This clonotype has a count of ten or more. J is TRBJ1-1 and V is TRBV28; 7 positions agree with TRBD1. V lost 3 bases and J lost 4; bases outside the gene matches: 11. Germline lookup yields CDR1 MDHEN and CDR2 SYDVKM. The CDR3 has 16 residues. The CDR3 DNA reads as TGTGCCAGCAGTTTTGGGGTAAGGGGGCTAAGCACTGAAGCTTTCTTT. Translation gives CASSFGVRGLSTEAFF.

This clonotype was counted at least ten times. As DNA, the CDR3 is TGTGCCAGCAGCTTAGTTGTAGCGGAGTTATCCTACAATGAGCAGTTCTTC. Its protein product is CASSLVVAELSYNEQFF. The genes are TRBV7-9 and TRBJ2-1, with D possibly matching TRBD2 (6 bases). The V gene's germline CDR1 is SEHNR and CDR2 FQNEAQ (reference sequence). CDR3 size: 17 residues. Trimming shortened V by 1 base and J by 1 base, and 14 bases separated the two germline ends.

CDR3 loop: CSVVALRGTGYTF. The CDR3, as DNA: TGCAGCGTTGTCGCTTTACGGGGGACGGGCTACACCTTC. This chain uses TRBV29-1 with TRBJ1-2; weak D call: TRBD1 (5 bases). The V gene's germline CDR1 is SQVTM and CDR2 ANQGSEA. The ends were cut back, 4 bases at V and 8 bases at J, with 17 bases in the middle. CDR3 length: 13 amino acids.

In its sample, this clonotype was seen many times. The chain employs TRBV10-3 and TRBJ1-2; D call uncertain. The CDR3 consists of 14 residues. Germline values: CDR1 ENHRY, CDR2 SYGVKD. V was shortened by 6 bases and J by 9 bases, with 20 bases between the two germline ends. The CDR3 sequence is CAISEDGTLWSYTF. CDR3 nucleotide sequence: TGTGCCATCAGCGAAGACGGTACTCTATGGAGCTACACCTTC.

This clonotype was recorded many times. V and J are TRBV7-9 and TRBJ2-4, with TRBD1 matching over 7 bases. Germline trimming cut 1 base from V and 8 bases from J; bases unmatched to any gene: 14. The CDR3 is made up of 17 amino acids. Per the germline V gene, CDR1 is SEHNR and CDR2 is FQNEAQ (reference sequence). CDR3 protein: CASSLVPGTEGRHIQYF. The CDR3, as DNA: TGTGCCAGCAGCTTAGTACCCGGGACAGAGGGCAGGCACATTCAGTACTTC.

The chain carries TRBV30 and TRBJ2-1, with 8 bases that match TRBD1. The CDR3 length is 13 residues. After removal of 5 bases from V and 4 bases from J, the junction contained 4 bases not matched to a gene. In germline, CDR1 is GTSNPN, CDR2 SVGIG (reference sequence). CDR3 sequence reads: CAWDRGVYNEQFF. In nucleotides, the CDR3 is TGTGCCTGGGACAGGGGAGTTTACAATGAGCAGTTCTTC.

The sample holds many counts of this clonotype. The chain combines TRBV2 with TRBJ2-2; 7 bases align to TRBD1. CDR1 and CDR2 (germline): SNHLY, FYNNEI. CDR3 length: 13 residues. The V and J ends lost 6 bases and 6 bases, in that order; junction bases with no gene match: 4. CDR3 residues: CASRGTGAGELFF. In DNA, the CDR3 is TGTGCCAGCAGGGGTACAGGGGCCGGGGAGCTGTTTTTT.

This chain joins TRBV28 and TRBJ2-7, with TRBD1 matching 8 bases. Germline V gene sequence: CDR1 MDHEN, CDR2 SYDVKM. The CDR3 is 15 residues long. V gave up 6 bases and J gave up 2 bases; unmatched junction bases: 9. The CDR3 reads CASSRLGQATYEQYF. As DNA, the CDR3 is TGTGCCAGCAGCCGTTTGGGACAGGCCACCTACGAGCAGTACTTC.

This clonotype was seen many times. The chain joins TRBV7-9 to TRBJ2-1; TRBD2 might be the D (6 bases). CDR3 length: 15 residues. V shed 3 bases and J shed 5 bases, with 14 bases lying between them. Germline loops: CDR1 SEHNR, CDR2 FQNEAQ (reference sequence). CDR3 in DNA: TGTGCCAGCAGCTTTAGATCCGGGAGAAACAATGAGCAGTTCTTC. Its translation is CASSFRSGRNNEQFF. The variable domain in full, completed from reference TRBV7-9 and TRBJ2-1, reads DTGVSQNPRHKITKRGQNVTFRCDPISEHNRLYWYRQTLGQGPEFLTYFQNEAQLEKSRLLSDRFSAERPKGSFSTLEIQRTEQGDSAMYLCASSFRSGRNNEQFFGPGTRLTVL.

This clonotype has a handful of counts. The chain employs TRBV5-4 and TRBJ2-3, with 8 bases fitting TRBD2. This CDR3 has 15 residues. The ends lost 6 bases at V and 3 bases at J; junction bases unmatched: 9. In germline, CDR1 is SGHNT, CDR2 YYREEE (reference sequence). The chain's CDR3 is CASTVQLAGTDTQYF. In DNA, the CDR3 is TGTGCCAGCACCGTCCAGTTAGCGGGGACAGATACGCAGTATTTT. Looking up the rest from reference TRBV5-4 and TRBJ2-3 gives the full variable domain: ETGVTQSPTHLIKTRGQQVTLRCSSQSGHNTVSWYQQALGQGPQFIFQYYREEENGRGNFPPRFSGLQFPNYSSELNVNALELDDSALYLCASTVQLAGTDTQYFGPGTRLTVL.

This chain connects TRBV25-1 to TRBJ1-5; D may be TRBD1 (6 bases). V was shortened by 4 bases and J by 7 bases, with 14 bases between the two germline ends. CDR3 length: 14 amino acids. Germline CDR1 reads MGHDK; CDR2 reads SYGVNS. This chain's CDR3 is CASSANREDQPQHF. The CDR3 nucleotides read TGTGCCAGCAGTGCAAACAGGGAGGACCAGCCCCAGCATTTT.

This clonotype was detected ten times or more. This chain links TRBV5-1 with TRBJ2-1, with 7 bases aligning to TRBD2. CDR1 and CDR2 (germline): SGHRS, YFSETQ. CDR3 length: 15 residues. Losses at the gene ends were 3 bases for V and 7 bases for J; bases not matched to a gene: 10. The DNA for the CDR3 is TGCGCCAGCAGCTCTCGGGGAGGGAGGTCGAATGAGCAGTTCTTC. Its protein is CASSSRGGRSNEQFF. The full variable domain, completed using reference TRBV5-1 and TRBJ2-1, is KAGVTQTPRYLIKTRGQQVTLSCSPISGHRSVSWYQQTPGQGLQFLFEYFSETQRNKGNFPGRFSGRQFSNSRSEMNVSTLELGDSALYLCASSSRGGRSNEQFFGPGTRLTVL.

This clonotype turned up a few times. The chain carries TRBV3-1 and TRBJ2-1; no clear D gene. The CDR3 extends over 12 amino acids. V lost 5 bases and J 2 bases, leaving 4 bases between the germline ends. Germline V lookup: CDR1 LGHDT, CDR2 YNNKEL (reference sequence). This CDR3 reads CASSSAYNEQFF. The CDR3 DNA follows: TGTGCCAGCAGCTCCGCCTACAATGAGCAGTTCTTC.

This clonotype was observed a few times. The chain is built from TRBV5-1 and TRBJ2-3, with unresolved D. Germline CDR1 is SGHRS and CDR2 is YFSETQ. CDR3 length: 16 residues. Trimming removed 2 bases at V and 0 bases at J, with 13 bases between. In nucleotides, the CDR3 is TGCGCCAGCAGCTTCGAAGTGGCAGGTAGCACAGATACGCAGTATTTT. This codes for CASSFEVAGSTDTQYF.

This clonotype was seen a handful of times. The chain links TRBV6-2 or TRBV6-3 to TRBJ1-6; D ambiguous. There are 18 residues in the CDR3. Between the trimmed V and J ends, which lost 6 bases and 0 bases, there was a span of 18 bases. Germline V gives CDR1 MNHEY, CDR2 SVGEGT. The CDR3: CASRGAGFWSSYNSPLHF. CDR3 sequence (DNA): TGTGCCAGCAGAGGAGCCGGGTTTTGGAGCTCCTATAATTCACCCCTCCACTTT.

This clonotype turned up a few times. This chain connects TRBV6-2 or TRBV6-3 to TRBJ2-3; D call uncertain. The CDR3 loop spans 16 amino acids. CDR1 and CDR2 (germline): MNHEY, SVGEGT. With 5 bases removed from V and 3 bases from J, the gap between germline ends came to 18 bases. This CDR3 reads CASSPPYGHWTDTQYF. The CDR3, as DNA: TGTGCCAGCAGTCCACCATACGGCCATTGGACAGATACGCAGTATTTT.

The CDR3 sequence: CASSFMTGTSNQPQHF. The CDR3 coding sequence is TGTGCCAGTAGTTTCATGACAGGGACTAGCAATCAGCCCCAGCATTTT. This sequence joins TRBV19 and TRBJ1-5; 7 bases map to TRBD1. The ends lost 5 bases at V and 0 bases at J; junction bases unmatched: 7. There are 16 residues in the CDR3. The germline CDR1 and CDR2 sequences are LNHDA and SQIVND (reference sequence). Variable domain in full (rest from reference TRBV19 and TRBJ1-5): DGGITQSPKYLFRKEGQNVTLSCEQNLNHDAMYWYRQDPGQGLRLIYYSQIVNDFQKGDIAEGYSVSREKKESFPLTVTSAQKNPTAFYLCASSFMTGTSNQPQHFGDGTRLSIL.

This clonotype has only a few counts. The chain carries TRBV19 and TRBJ2-1; D is ambiguous. Germline V gives CDR1 LNHDA, CDR2 SQIVND (reference sequence). Trimming pared 3 bases from V and 0 bases from J, leaving 6 bases between. The CDR3 has 14 residues. For the CDR3, the DNA is TGTGCCAGTAGTATGATAAACTCCTACAATGAGCAGTTCTTC. Protein sequence: CASSMINSYNEQFF.

The table lists this clonotype with many counts. V is TRBV3-1 and J is TRBJ1-1; 8 bases align to TRBD1. The CDR3 runs 14 residues. Unmatched junction bases numbered 7, after V lost 4 bases and J lost 6 bases. Germline V gene data show CDR1 as LGHDT and CDR2 as YNNKEL (reference sequence). CDR3 in DNA: TGTGCCAGCAGCCCCTCGACAGGGGAATCTGAAGCTTTCTTT. This translates into CASSPSTGESEAFF.

This clonotype occurred a few times. The CDR3 sequence: CASSPLLPQGTSGNTIYF. The CDR3 bases are TGTGCCAGCAGTCCCCTCTTACCACAGGGCACCTCTGGAAACACCATATATTTT. The rearrangement uses TRBV27 and TRBJ1-3; D perhaps matches TRBD1 (6 bases). This CDR3 comprises 18 residues. The V gene's germline CDR1 is MNHEY and CDR2 SMNVEV (reference sequence). The V gene lost 5 bases and the J gene lost 0 bases, with 20 bases spanning the gap.

Note on this clonotype: Germline and junction disagree at one end, which may indicate a read error. CDR3 protein: CASSLDSRSPIHF. In DNA, the CDR3 is TGCGCCAGCAGCTTGGATTCGAGATCACCCATCCACTTT. This chain connects TRBV5-1 to TRBJ1-6; D is unresolved. This CDR3 region has 13 residues. Per germline, CDR1 SGHRS and CDR2 YFSETQ.

A word on this clonotype: An end of the junction does not agree with germline; a read error may underlie this. The chain combines TRBV28 with TRBJ2-7; a possible D gene is TRBD1 (6 bases). Germline CDR1 is MDHEN and CDR2 is SYDVKM. The CDR3 runs to 11 residues. CDR3 region: CVSSDRYEQYF. In DNA form, the CDR3 reads TGTGTCAGCAGCGACAGGTACGAGCAGTACTTC.

The V and J genes are TRBV29-1 and TRBJ2-3, with 7 bases lining up with TRBD2. The CDR3 length is 15 residues. The germline V gene has CDR1 SQVTM and CDR2 ANQGSEA. The trim removed 4 bases at V and 0 bases at J, leaving 7 bases unmatched. The CDR3 protein is CSVVTTSASTDTQYF. DNA for the CDR3: TGCAGCGTTGTGACCACTAGCGCCAGCACAGATACGCAGTATTTT.

The CDR3 nucleotides are TGTGCCAGCAGTTTATTCACAGGAATTAGCAATCAGCCCCAGCATTTT. Its translation is CASSLFTGISNQPQHF. This chain uses TRBV28 with TRBJ1-5; TRBD1 might be the D (5 bases). V lost 1 base, J lost 0 bases, and 10 bases lay in between. In germline, CDR1 is MDHEN, CDR2 SYDVKM. The CDR3 covers 16 residues.